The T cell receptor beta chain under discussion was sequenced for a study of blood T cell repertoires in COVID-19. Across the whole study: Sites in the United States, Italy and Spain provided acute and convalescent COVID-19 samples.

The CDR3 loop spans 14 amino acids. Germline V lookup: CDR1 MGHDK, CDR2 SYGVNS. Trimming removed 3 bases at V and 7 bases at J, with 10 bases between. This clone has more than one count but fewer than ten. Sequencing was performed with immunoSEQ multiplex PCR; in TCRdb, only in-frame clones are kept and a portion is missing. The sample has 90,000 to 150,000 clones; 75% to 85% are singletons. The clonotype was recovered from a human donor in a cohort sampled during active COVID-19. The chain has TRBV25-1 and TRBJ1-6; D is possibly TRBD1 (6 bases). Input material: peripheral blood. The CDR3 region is CASSDTGWNSPLHF. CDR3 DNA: TGTGCCAGCAGTGATACAGGGTGGAATTCACCCCTCCACTTT.